Following are 29 T cell receptor beta chains from one sample sequenced in a study of shared clonotypes between healthy human individuals. The protocol was immunoSEQ multiplex PCR, while the TCRdb copy is restricted to in-frame clones and leaves out a portion. The sample carries some 200,000 clones, over 50% recorded once. The sequencing sample was made of memory CD4+ T cells sorted from blood. Noted subset: CD45RA-negative fraction. All receptors come from a man between 25 and 39 years old in good health.

The V and J genes are TRBV4-1 and TRBJ2-7; a possible D gene is TRBD1 (7 bases). The CDR3 length is 15 residues. The V end lost 0 bases, the J end lost 6 bases, and 15 bases lay between the germline ends. Germline lookup yields CDR1 MGHRA and CDR2 YSYEKL. The CDR3 reads CASSQDRAGGLEQYF. In DNA, the CDR3 is TGCGCCAGCAGCCAAGATAGGGCAGGGGGGCTCGAGCAGTACTTC.

The chain links TRBV28 to TRBJ2-3, with TRBD2 matching 7 bases. Trimming removed 6 bases from V and 2 bases from J; junction bases left unmatched: 11. CDR3 length: 16 residues. From germline, CDR1 is MDHEN and CDR2 SYDVKM. CDR3 sequence reads: CASRFHVGGNTDTQYF. The CDR3 coding sequence is TGTGCCAGCAGGTTCCACGTCGGGGGGAACACAGATACGCAGTATTTT. The variable domain in full, with the rest retrieved from reference TRBV28 and TRBJ2-3, is DVKVTQSSRYLVKRTGEKVFLECVQDMDHENMFWYRQDPGLGLRLIYFSYDVKMKEKGDIPEGYSVSREKKERFSLILESASTNQTSMYLCASRFHVGGNTDTQYFGPGTRLTVL.

This chain uses TRBV10-3 with TRBJ1-2, with a weak D call TRBD1 (6 bases). Trimming cost V 0 bases and J 4 bases, with 12 bases left between them. The CDR3 sequence is 15 residues long. Germline values: CDR1 ENHRY, CDR2 SYGVKD. As DNA, the CDR3 is TGTGCCATCAGTGAGTCGGCAGGGGATCGCTATGGCTACACCTTC. It yields the protein CAISESAGDRYGYTF.

This clone appeared once. The chain has TRBV21-1 and TRBJ2-7; the DNA was not used to check the table's D call, TRBD2. TRBV21-1 is a pseudogene. The CDR3 spans 21 residues. CDR3 sequence: CASSKVRGKGLLQGESYEQYF. In DNA form, the CDR3 reads TGTGCCAGCAGCAAAGTACGGGGGAAGGGCCTCCTTCAGGGAGAATCCTACGAGCAGTACTTC.

The chain uses TRBV28 and TRBJ2-2; 9 nucleotides agree with TRBD1. The germline V gene has CDR1 MDHEN and CDR2 SYDVKM. J lost 7 bases, V lost 6 bases, and 9 bases had no gene match. CDR3 size: 15 residues. The CDR3 reads CASRLGQGIVGELFF. CDR3 sequence (DNA): TGTGCCAGCAGATTAGGACAGGGGATTGTCGGGGAGCTGTTTTTT.

This chain joins TRBV5-5 and TRBJ2-7, with TRBD2 matching 14 bases. V lost 4 bases and J lost 7; bases outside the gene matches: 16. CDR3 length equals 18 residues. CDR1 and CDR2 from the germline V gene are SGHKS and YYEKEE (reference sequence). This CDR3 is CASSQTSGRASRIWEQYF. The CDR3 DNA reads as TGTGCCAGCAGCCAGACTAGCGGGAGGGCCTCCCGAATTTGGGAGCAGTACTTC.

This chain connects TRBV11-2 to TRBJ2-5; possibly TRBD2 for D (6 bases). With 1 base removed from V and 4 bases from J, the gap between germline ends came to 7 bases. The germline V gene encodes CDR1 SGHAT and CDR2 FQNNGV. CDR3 length: 13 residues. The CDR3 protein is CASSLGTTETQYF. The CDR3, as DNA: TGTGCCAGCAGCTTAGGGACTACAGAGACCCAGTACTTC.

The genes are TRBV5-4 and TRBJ2-7; weak D call: TRBD2 (5 bases). Per the germline V gene, CDR1 is SGHNT and CDR2 is YYREEE (reference sequence). V was trimmed by 1 base and J by 0 bases, leaving 5 bases between them. The length of the CDR3 is 13 residues. The CDR3 sequence is CASSLTSSYEQYF. In DNA form, the CDR3 reads TGTGCCAGCAGCTTGACTAGCTCCTACGAGCAGTACTTC. The entire variable domain, with the rest obtained from reference TRBV5-4 and TRBJ2-7, is as follows: ETGVTQSPTHLIKTRGQQVTLRCSSQSGHNTVSWYQQALGQGPQFIFQYYREEENGRGNFPPRFSGLQFPNYSSELNVNALELDDSALYLCASSLTSSYEQYFGPGTRLTVT.

Of note for this clone: Compared with germline, one end of the junction differs, possibly owing to a read error. This chain links TRBV27 with TRBJ2-7; 10 bases line up with TRBD2. Germline loops: CDR1 MNHEY, CDR2 SMNVEV (reference sequence). The length of the CDR3 is 13 residues. CDR3 sequence (DNA): TGTGCCGGCAGCCGGACTAGCGGCTACGAGCAGTACTTC. It codes for CAGSRTSGYEQYF.

V usage is TRBV5-1 and J usage is TRBJ2-2, with TRBD1 matching over 8 bases. The V segment lost 4 bases and the J segment 7 bases; nucleotides outside the gene matches: 9. Germline V gene lookup returns CDR1 SGHRS and CDR2 YFSETQ. The CDR3 loop spans 15 amino acids. This chain's CDR3 is CASSPDRVGDGELFF. The CDR3, as DNA: TGCGCCAGCAGCCCGGACAGGGTAGGGGACGGGGAGCTGTTTTTT.

The chain has TRBV6-6 and TRBJ2-3; D is undetermined. Deletions cut 6 bases from V and 3 bases from J, with 13 bases between. CDR1 is MNHNY and CDR2 is SVGAGI in the germline V gene (reference sequence). The CDR3 sequence is 14 residues long. CDR3 amino acids: CASRRVEVTDTQYF. CDR3 nucleotide sequence: TGTGCCAGCAGACGCGTAGAAGTGACAGATACGCAGTATTTT.

This clone was detected only a few times. This chain links TRBV18 with TRBJ2-7; 7 bases agree with TRBD2. Looked up from germline, CDR1 is KGHSH and CDR2 is LQKENI. The length of the CDR3 is 14 residues. J lost 0 bases, V lost 4 bases, and 3 bases had no gene match. The CDR3, as DNA: TGTGCCAGCTCACGGGGAGGGGACTCCTACGAGCAGTACTTC. It translates to CASSRGGDSYEQYF.

This clone was seen more than once but under ten times. The rearrangement uses TRBV28 and TRBJ2-7; D is ambiguous. CDR1 is MDHEN and CDR2 is SYDVKM in the germline V gene. V dropped 4 bases and J dropped 2 bases, with 3 bases sitting between them. The CDR3 is 11 residues long. DNA of the CDR3: TGTGCCAGCAGTTCCCCCTACGAGCAGTACTTC. This encodes CASSSPYEQYF. Variable domain in full (rest from reference TRBV28 and TRBJ2-7): DVKVTQSSRYLVKRTGEKVFLECVQDMDHENMFWYRQDPGLGLRLIYFSYDVKMKEKGDIPEGYSVSREKKERFSLILESASTNQTSMYLCASSSPYEQYFGPGTRLTVT.

Regarding this clone: Compared with germline, one end of the junction differs, possibly owing to a read error. The chain recombines TRBV2 with TRBJ2-1, with 15 bases lining up with TRBD2. This CDR3 has 14 residues. The germline CDR1 and CDR2 sequences are SNHLY and FYNNEI. DNA of the CDR3: TGTGCCAGCTACGGACTAGCGGGAGGGCCGGGTAAGGTCTTC. It codes for CASYGLAGGPGKVF.

In DNA, the CDR3 is TGTGCCAGCACCTTTGTCCCCGCAGCGGGATTCGAGCAGTACTTC. Translated, it gives CASTFVPAAGFEQYF. The chain joins TRBV5-4 to TRBJ2-7; 7 bases map to TRBD2. V lost 6 bases, J lost 6 bases, and 15 bases stayed unmatched. Germline V gives CDR1 SGHNT, CDR2 YYREEE (reference sequence). This CDR3 comprises 15 residues.

V and J are TRBV6-6 and TRBJ1-1; D remains unclear. CDR3 size: 14 residues. V was cut by 5 bases and J by 1 base, with 11 bases left in between. Germline CDR1 MNHNY, CDR2 SVGAGI (reference sequence). CDR3 protein: CASSNNPENTEAFF. The CDR3 nucleotides read TGTGCCAGCAGTAACAACCCAGAGAACACTGAAGCTTTCTTT.

The V gene is TRBV6-1, the J gene TRBJ2-1; TRBD2 matches at 10 bases. In germline, CDR1 is MNHNS, CDR2 SASEGT. With 2 bases clipped from V and 6 bases from J, the junction kept 4 bases outside the gene matches. This CDR3 spans 15 amino acids. The CDR3 loop is CASSEKASGSNEQFF. The CDR3 coding sequence is TGTGCCAGCAGTGAAAAGGCTAGCGGGAGCAATGAGCAGTTCTTC.

This chain uses TRBV10-3 with TRBJ2-7, with TRBD1 identical over 10 bases. CDR3 length: 17 residues. Germline-derived CDR1 and CDR2 are ENHRY and SYGVKD. V lost 4 bases and J lost 0; bases outside the gene matches: 9. This chain's CDR3 is CAISVSEGTGASYEQYF. DNA of the CDR3: TGTGCCATCAGTGTTTCAGAGGGGACAGGGGCCTCCTACGAGCAGTACTTC.

This clone was observed at least ten times. The chain carries TRBV5-1 and TRBJ2-5; D could derive from TRBD1 or TRBD2 (6 bases each). The CDR3 covers 14 residues. CDR1 is SGHRS, CDR2 YFSETQ, per germline. Trimming cost V 1 base and J 4 bases, with 11 bases left between them. The CDR3 reads CASSLMGGGETQYF. CDR3 sequence (DNA): TGCGCCAGCAGCTTGATGGGGGGCGGAGAGACCCAGTACTTC.

The genes are TRBV4-2 and TRBJ2-3; 9 bases align to TRBD2. V gave up 0 bases and J gave up 8 bases; unmatched junction bases: 12. CDR1 and CDR2 (germline): LGHNA, YNFKEQ. The CDR3 length is 17 residues. Written as DNA, the CDR3 is TGTGCCAGCAGCCAAGAGGAGGGCCTAGCGGGAAGCGGTACGCAGTATTTT. Encoded protein: CASSQEEGLAGSGTQYF.

The chain uses TRBV27 and TRBJ2-5; 7 bases map to TRBD1. The CDR3 extends over 13 amino acids. V shed 6 bases, J shed 7 bases, and the junction held 8 bases outside the gene matches. From germline, CDR1 is MNHEY and CDR2 SMNVEV (reference sequence). The DNA for the CDR3 is TGTGCCAGCAGCGAACGACAGGGTGGGACCCAGTACTTC. It translates to CASSERQGGTQYF.

The V call is TRBV6-6, the J call TRBJ1-2; 7 positions agree with TRBD1. V was pared by 2 bases and J by 4 bases, with 4 bases of the junction left unmatched. Germline V lookup: CDR1 MNHNY, CDR2 SVGAGI (reference sequence). The CDR3 has 14 amino acids. The CDR3 region is CASSYGGQPYGYTF. The CDR3 DNA reads TGTGCCAGCAGTTACGGGGGACAGCCCTATGGCTACACCTTC.

V and J are TRBV28 and TRBJ2-7; 8 nucleotides align to TRBD2. CDR3 length equals 15 residues. The J segment lost 5 bases and the V segment lost 6 bases, leaving 12 bases of the junction unmatched. CDR1 and CDR2 from the germline V gene are MDHEN and SYDVKM. The CDR3 sequence is CASSKPGLESHEQYF. CDR3 sequence (DNA): TGTGCCAGCAGCAAACCGGGACTAGAGTCCCACGAGCAGTACTTC.

This clone turned up a few times. The gene calls are TRBV30 and TRBJ2-1; 7 nucleotides line up with TRBD2. Losses at the gene ends were 8 bases for V and 13 bases for J; bases not matched to a gene: 11. The CDR3 has 11 amino acids. Germline-derived CDR1 and CDR2 are GTSNPN and SVGIG (reference sequence). The CDR3 region has the DNA TGTGCCCTTGAACTCGGCGGGAGACAGTTCTTC. Its protein product is CALELGGRQFF.

This chain uses TRBV27 with TRBJ2-7; 11 bases fit TRBD2. V lost 6 bases and J lost 1; bases outside the gene matches: 5. Germline CDR1 reads MNHEY; CDR2 reads SMNVEV (reference sequence). The CDR3 runs to 15 residues. CDR3 amino acids: CASSGLAGASYEQYF. In DNA, the CDR3 is TGTGCCAGCAGCGGACTAGCGGGCGCTTCCTACGAGCAGTACTTC.

The chain carries TRBV2 and TRBJ1-2; 10 positions agree with TRBD1. CDR1 is SNHLY, CDR2 FYNNEI, per germline. The V segment lost 4 bases and the J segment 6 bases; nucleotides outside the gene matches: 5. The CDR3 covers 14 residues. The CDR3 loop is CASSGRTGGDGYTF. In DNA, the CDR3 is TGTGCCAGCAGTGGTCGGACAGGGGGTGATGGCTACACCTTC.

This clone was seen a few times. This chain links TRBV28 with TRBJ2-2; 10 bases map to TRBD2. CDR1 and CDR2 (germline): MDHEN, SYDVKM. After removal of 1 base from V and 1 base from J, the junction contained 6 bases not matched to a gene. The CDR3 spans 18 residues. The CDR3 coding sequence is TGTGCCAGCAGTTTATTGTATAGCGGGAGGCAGAACACCGGGGAGCTGTTTTTT. This sequence encodes CASSLLYSGRQNTGELFF.

The sample holds many counts of this clone. V is TRBV25-1 and J is TRBJ2-7, with 7 bases matching TRBD1. Germline lookup yields CDR1 MGHDK and CDR2 SYGVNS. The trim removed 5 bases at V and 0 bases at J, leaving 7 bases unmatched. The CDR3 is made up of 15 amino acids. The CDR3 sequence is CASSRQGPGSYEQYF. In DNA form, the CDR3 reads TGTGCCAGCAGTAGACAGGGACCCGGCTCCTACGAGCAGTACTTC.

This clone is categorized as medium-sized. J is TRBJ1-1 and V is TRBV20-1, with D hard to call. CDR1 is DFQATT and CDR2 is SNEGSKA in the germline V gene (reference sequence). V lost 3 bases and J 5 bases, leaving 7 bases between the germline ends. The CDR3 is 11 amino acids. The CDR3 DNA follows: TGCAGTGCTAGCCGGGTGACTGAAGCTTTCTTT. Amino acid sequence: CSASRVTEAFF.